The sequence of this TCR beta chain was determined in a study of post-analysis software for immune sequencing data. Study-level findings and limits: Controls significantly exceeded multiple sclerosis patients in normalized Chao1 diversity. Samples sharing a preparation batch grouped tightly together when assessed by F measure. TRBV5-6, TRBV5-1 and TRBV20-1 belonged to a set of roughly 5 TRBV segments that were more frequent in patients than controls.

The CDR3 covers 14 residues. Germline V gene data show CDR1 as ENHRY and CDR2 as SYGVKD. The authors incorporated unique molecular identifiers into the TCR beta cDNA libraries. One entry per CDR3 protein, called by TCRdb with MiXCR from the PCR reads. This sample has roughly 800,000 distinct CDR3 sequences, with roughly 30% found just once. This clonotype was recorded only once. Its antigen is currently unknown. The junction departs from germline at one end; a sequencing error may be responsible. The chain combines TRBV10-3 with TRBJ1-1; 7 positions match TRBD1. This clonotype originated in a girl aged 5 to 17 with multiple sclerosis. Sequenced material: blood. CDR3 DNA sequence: TGTGCCATCAGGACCGGGACAGATAACACTGAAACTTTCTTT. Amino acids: CAIRTGTDNTETFF.